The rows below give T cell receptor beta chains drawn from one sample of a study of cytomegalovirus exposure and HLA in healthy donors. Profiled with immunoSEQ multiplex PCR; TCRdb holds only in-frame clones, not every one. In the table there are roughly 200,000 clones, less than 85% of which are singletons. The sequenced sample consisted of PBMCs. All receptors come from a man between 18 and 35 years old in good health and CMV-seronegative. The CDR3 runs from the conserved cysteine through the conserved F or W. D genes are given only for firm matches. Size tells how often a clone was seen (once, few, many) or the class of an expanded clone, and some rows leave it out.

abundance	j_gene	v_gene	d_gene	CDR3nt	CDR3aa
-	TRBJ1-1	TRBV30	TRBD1	TGTGCCTGGAGTGTTGGACAGGGGGTGGTGAACACTGAAGCTTTCTTT	CAWSVGQGVVNTEAFF
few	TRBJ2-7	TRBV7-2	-	TGTGCCAGCAGCTTAGACGGGACTTTAGACGAGCAGTACTTC	CASSLDGTLDEQYF
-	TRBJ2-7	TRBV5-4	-	TGTGCCAGCAGCTTGGACCCCCTCTACGAGCAGTACTTC	CASSLDPLYEQYF
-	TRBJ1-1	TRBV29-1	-	TGCAGCGTCCACCCGGGGGGTTTTGGAGCTTTCTTT	CSVHPGGFGAFF
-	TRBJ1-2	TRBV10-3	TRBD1	TGTGCCATCAGTGGACAGGGCTATGGCTACACCTTC	CAISGQGYGYTF
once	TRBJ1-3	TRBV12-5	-	TGTGCTAGTGGTTTGGGATATCAGGGGCCCATCTCTGGAAACACCATATATTTT	CASGLGYQGPISGNTIYF
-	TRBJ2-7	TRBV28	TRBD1	TGTGCCAGCAGTTTCTACCGGGGACAGGGGTATTTCTACGAGCAGTACTTC	CASSFYRGQGYFYEQYF
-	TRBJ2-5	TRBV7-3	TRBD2	TGTGCCAGCAGCTTAAGGGGGAGGGTCGAGGAGACCCAGTACTTC	CASSLRGRVEETQYF
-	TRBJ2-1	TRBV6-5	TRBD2	TGTGCCAGCAGACTAACTAGCGGTTCCTACAATGAGCAGTTCTTC	CASRLTSGSYNEQFF
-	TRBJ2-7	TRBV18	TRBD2	TGTGCCAGCTCACCAGCGGGGGGCTACGAGCAGTACTTC	CASSPAGGYEQYF
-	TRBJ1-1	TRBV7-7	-	TGTGCTAGCACCGAAAGGGGGACGTGGAACACTGAAGCTTTCTTT	CASTERGTWNTEAFF
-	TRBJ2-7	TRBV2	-	TGTGCCAGCAGTGTTGGTAGCGAACCCTACGAGCAGTACTTC	CASSVGSEPYEQYF
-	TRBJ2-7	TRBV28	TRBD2	TGTGCCAGCAGCCCCGGAACGACTAGCGGGTATACCTACGAGCAGTACTTC	CASSPGTTSGYTYEQYF
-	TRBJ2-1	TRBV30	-	TGTGCCTGGAGTGCGAGCGGAGAGCAGTTCTTC	CAWSASGEQFF
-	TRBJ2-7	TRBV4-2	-	TGTGCCAGCAGCCAAGTCGGACTTGACTTTAACTACGAGCAGTACTTC	CASSQVGLDFNYEQYF
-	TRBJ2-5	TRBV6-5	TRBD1	TGTGCCAGCAGTTTTGACAGGGGGCAAGAGACCCAGTACTTC	CASSFDRGQETQYF
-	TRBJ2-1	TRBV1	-	TGCACCAGCAGCCAAGCCCCCTCGGAGGGCCCGGGGAATGAGCAGTTCTTC	CTSSQAPSEGPGNEQFF
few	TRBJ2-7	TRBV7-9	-	TGTGCCAGCAGCTTAGCCGGTCGGTCCTACGAGCAGTACTTC	CASSLAGRSYEQYF
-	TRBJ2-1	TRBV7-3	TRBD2	TGTGCCAGCAGCTCGACTAGCGGGAGTTTCAATGAGCAGTTCTTC	CASSSTSGSFNEQFF
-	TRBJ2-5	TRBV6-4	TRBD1	TGTGCCAGCAGCATCGGGACAGGACAAGAGACCCAGTACTTC	CASSIGTGQETQYF
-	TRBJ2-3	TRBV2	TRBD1	TGTGCCAGCAGCTTGGGACAGAGGACAGATACGCAGTATTTT	CASSLGQRTDTQYF
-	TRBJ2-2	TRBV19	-	TGTGCCAGTAGTATAGATCAGAGGATGCTGTTTTTT	CASSIDQRMLFF
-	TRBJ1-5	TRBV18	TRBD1	TGTGCCAGCTCACCACGGACAGGGGATAGCAATCAGCCCCAGCATTTT	CASSPRTGDSNQPQHF
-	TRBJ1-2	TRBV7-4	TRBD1	TGTGCCAGCAGCCAGGACAGGGAGGGAGGCTACATCTTC	CASSQDREGGYIF
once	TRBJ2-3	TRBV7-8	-	TGTGCCAGCAGCTTCGAGCTAGATACGCAGTATTTT	CASSFELDTQYF
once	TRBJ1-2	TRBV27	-	TGTGCCAGCAGACCTACAGGGCTGGTCGACTATGGCTACACCTTC	CASRPTGLVDYGYTF
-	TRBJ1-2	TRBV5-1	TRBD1	TGCGCCAGCAGCTTGGCCATCTCTGTTGTGGACAGGGGGGAGTATGGCTACACCTTC	CASSLAISVVDRGEYGYTF
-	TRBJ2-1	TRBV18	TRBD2	TGTGCCAGCTCACCACCGGGAGGGCAGCCCTACAATGAGCAGTTCTTC	CASSPPGGQPYNEQFF
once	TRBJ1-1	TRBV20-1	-	TGCAGTGCTGTACATGAACACGAAGCTTTCTTT	CSAVHEHEAFF
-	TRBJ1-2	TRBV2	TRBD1	TGTGCCAGCAGACGTGGACAGGGGGCCAGCTATGGCTACACCTTC	CASRRGQGASYGYTF
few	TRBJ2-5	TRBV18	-	TGTGCCAGCTCAGAGTCACGGGGGGAGACCCAGTACTTC	CASSESRGETQYF
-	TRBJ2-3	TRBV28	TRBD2	TGTGCCAGCAGTTTATTAGCGGGAGGCGGCACAGATACGCAGTATTTT	CASSLLAGGGTDTQYF
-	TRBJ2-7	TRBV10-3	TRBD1	TGTGCCATCAGGGAGACAGGGGGATACGAGCAGTACTTC	CAIRETGGYEQYF
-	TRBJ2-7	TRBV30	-	TGTGCCTGGAGTGTAAGTAGCGGCTACGAGCAGTACTTC	CAWSVSSGYEQYF
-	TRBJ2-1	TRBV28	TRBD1	TGTGCCAATAACCCTCGGGGACAGGGGTTCTCCTCAAAACAGAGCTCCTACAATGAGCAGTTCTTC	CANNPRGQGFSSKQSSYNEQFF
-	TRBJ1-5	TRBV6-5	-	TGTGCCAGCAGTTACTCCGGGTCGGGTCAGCCCCAGCATTTT	CASSYSGSGQPQHF
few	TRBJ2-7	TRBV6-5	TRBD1	TGTGCCAGCAGCCCAGGGGGCGGCGAGCAGTACTTC	CASSPGGGEQYF
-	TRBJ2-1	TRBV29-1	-	TGCAGCGTTGGGGGGGATGAGCAGTTCTTC	CSVGGDEQFF
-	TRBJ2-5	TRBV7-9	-	TGTGCCAGCAGACGGGACTTCCAAGAGACCCAGTACTTC	CASRRDFQETQYF
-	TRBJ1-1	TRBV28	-	TGTGCCAGCAGGACATTATCTGAAGCTTTCTTT	CASRTLSEAFF
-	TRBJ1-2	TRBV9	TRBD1	TGTGCCAGCAGCGGGGGACAGGGGCTATATGGCTACACCTTC	CASSGGQGLYGYTF
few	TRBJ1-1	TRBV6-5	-	TGTGCCAGCAGTCCCGGACAGAGGGAGGGCACTGAAGCTTTCTTT	CASSPGQREGTEAFF
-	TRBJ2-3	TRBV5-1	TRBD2	TGCGCCAGCAGCTTTTCAGCGGGACGTCCAGATACGCAGTATTTT	CASSFSAGRPDTQYF
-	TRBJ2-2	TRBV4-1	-	TGCGCCAGCAGCGGGAGTAACACCGGGGAGCTGTTTTTT	CASSGSNTGELFF
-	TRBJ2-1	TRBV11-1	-	TGTGCCAGCAGCCCCGCGATTCTGACTAATGAGCAGTTCTTC	CASSPAILTNEQFF
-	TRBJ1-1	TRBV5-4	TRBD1	TGTGCCAGCAGCTTGGTTCAGGGGGCAGGGACTGAAGCTTTCTTT	CASSLVQGAGTEAFF
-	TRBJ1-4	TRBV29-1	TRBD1	TGCAGCGTTGATTCAGGGGGGAATGAAAAACTGTTTTTT	CSVDSGGNEKLFF
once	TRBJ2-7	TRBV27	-	TGTGCCAGCAGTTTGGGCAAAGACTACGAGCAGTACTTC	CASSLGKDYEQYF
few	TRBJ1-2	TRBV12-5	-	TGTGCTAGTGGACCGGGGACAAACTATGGCTACACCTTC	CASGPGTNYGYTF
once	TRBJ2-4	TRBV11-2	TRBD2	TGTGCCAGCAGCTTAGTAGCGGGAGTGACTCACTTC	CASSLVAGVTHF
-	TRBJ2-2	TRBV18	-	TGTGCCAGCTCGCCCACAGAGTTTTCCGGGGAGCTGTTTTTT	CASSPTEFSGELFF
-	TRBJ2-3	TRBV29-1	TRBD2	TGCAGCGTAGAAGCGGGAGGGGGGTCAGATACGCAGTATTTT	CSVEAGGGSDTQYF
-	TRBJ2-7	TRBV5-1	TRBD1	TGCGCCAGCAGCTTTGTAGGGGGCGGCTACGAGCAGTACTTC	CASSFVGGGYEQYF
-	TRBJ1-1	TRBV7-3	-	TGTGCCAGCAGCTTGGGCAGGGTCATGAACACTGAAGCTTTCTTT	CASSLGRVMNTEAFF
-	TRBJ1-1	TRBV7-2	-	TGTGCCAGCAGCACCAACCGGGACACGAAAGCTTTCTTT	CASSTNRDTKAFF
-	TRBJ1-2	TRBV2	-	TGTGCCAGCAGTGAATCGGGGGAGGACTATGGCTACACCTTC	CASSESGEDYGYTF
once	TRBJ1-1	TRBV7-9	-	TGTGCCAGCAGCCCCCGGGGATCTGGGAACACTGAAGCTTTCTTT	CASSPRGSGNTEAFF
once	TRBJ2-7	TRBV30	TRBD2	TGTGCCTGGAACTCTGTCCGGACTAGCGGGCCCAAGAGCTCCTACGAGCAGTACTTC	CAWNSVRTSGPKSSYEQYF